These 27 T cell receptor beta chains were sequenced from one sample in a study of spatial heterogeneity in lung cancer. Time point given: blood at routine non-recurrence follow-up after resection. One entry per CDR3 protein, called by TCRdb with MiXCR from the 5' RACE reads. The profile shows 85,000 to 100,000 distinct CDR3 sequences, approximately 19% of them singletons. Sequenced here: PBMCs, sampled at follow-up. The receptor source for this set is a male donor with early-stage non-small cell lung cancer.

As regards this clonotype: This may be a read error: a much more frequent sequence differs by one nucleotide. The chain recombines TRBV6-2 or TRBV6-3 with TRBJ1-2; D unclear. CDR3 length: 12 residues. The germline V gene has CDR1 MNHEY and CDR2 SVGEGT. CDR3 bases: TGTGCCAGCCGTGACGGTAACTATGGCTACATCTTC. Residues: CASRDGNYGYIF.

This chain links TRBV20-1 with TRBJ2-3, with D perhaps being TRBD1 or TRBD2 (5 bases each). The CDR3 extends over 14 amino acids. The ends were cut back, 6 bases at V and 1 base at J, with 14 bases in the middle. Germline V gene data show CDR1 as DFQATT and CDR2 as SNEGSKA (reference sequence). The CDR3 bases are TGCAGTGCATGGGACGGACGCCGCACAGATACGCAGTATTTT. Translation: CSAWDGRRTDTQYF.

The V call is TRBV6-6, the J call TRBJ2-5, with D possibly matching TRBD2 (5 bases). V was trimmed by 6 bases and J by 3 bases, leaving 14 bases between them. Germline loops: CDR1 MNHNY, CDR2 SVGAGI (reference sequence). The CDR3 contains 14 residues. DNA of the CDR3: TGTGCCAGCAGGCTCACTAGTTTTAAAGAGACCCAGTACTTC. Translating gives CASRLTSFKETQYF.

In this sample, this clonotype turned up a few times. The chain links TRBV5-1 to TRBJ1-1; D uncertain. The length of the CDR3 is 13 residues. V lost 2 bases and J 5 bases, leaving 10 bases between the germline ends. CDR1 is SGHRS and CDR2 is YFSETQ in the germline V gene. The CDR3, as DNA: TGCGCCAGCAGCTTACGAGAAGGGACTGAAGCTTTCTTT. This translates into CASSLREGTEAFF.

The CDR3 sequence: CASALGTGTGFSEQYF. The CDR3 DNA is TGTGCCAGCGCTTTGGGAACCGGGACAGGGTTTTCCGAGCAGTACTTC. The chain recombines TRBV6-5 with TRBJ2-7; 9 nucleotides align to TRBD1. V dropped 8 bases and J dropped 6; count of bases not matched to a gene: 17. The germline CDR1 and CDR2 sequences are MNHEY and SVGAGI. The length of the CDR3 is 16 residues.

This clonotype was seen more than once but under ten times. V gene TRBV20-1 combines with J gene TRBJ1-1, with 9 bases aligning to TRBD1. With 2 bases clipped from V and 7 bases from J, the junction kept 8 bases outside the gene matches. This CDR3 comprises 14 residues. Germline V gives CDR1 DFQATT, CDR2 SNEGSKA (reference sequence). This chain's CDR3 is CSARRTGGGGEAFF. The CDR3 region has the DNA TGCAGTGCTAGAAGAACAGGGGGCGGCGGTGAAGCTTTCTTT.

This clonotype was seen many times. The chain joins TRBV20-1 to TRBJ2-7; weak D call: TRBD2 (5 bases). Trimming stripped 6 bases from V and 5 bases from J, with 20 bases between. Germline CDR1 reads DFQATT; CDR2 reads SNEGSKA (reference sequence). This CDR3 is built from 14 residues. The DNA of the CDR3 is TGCAGTGCCCCAGGCCCCCATACCGGGGACGAGCAGTACTTC. Translating gives CSAPGPHTGDEQYF.

V is TRBV13 and J is TRBJ1-5; D unclear. Trimming took 8 bases from V and 6 from J, leaving 8 bases between them. The CDR3 spans 11 residues. Germline V gives CDR1 PRHDT, CDR2 FYEKMQ (reference sequence). The CDR3 DNA is TGTGCCAGCGCCAACAGTCAGCCCCAGCATTTT. Protein sequence: CASANSQPQHF.

This clonotype appeared many times. This chain links TRBV7-2 with TRBJ1-6; perhaps TRBD1 as D (6 bases). The V gene's germline CDR1 is SGHTA and CDR2 FQGNSA. CDR3 length: 13 residues. V gave up 2 bases and J gave up 14 bases, with 13 bases separating them. Here the CDR3 DNA reads TGTGCCAGCAGCTTACGCGCGCAGGGGACCCTCCACTTT. It encodes CASSLRAQGTLHF.

The V gene is TRBV5-5, the J gene TRBJ2-1; D might be TRBD2 (7 bases). This CDR3 region has 14 residues. Germline-derived CDR1 and CDR2 are SGHKS and YYEKEE (reference sequence). Trimming cost V 3 bases and J 10 bases, with 17 bases left between them. This CDR3 reads CASSSSIRGGEQFF. DNA for the CDR3: TGTGCCAGCAGCTCGTCGATCAGGGGAGGGGAGCAGTTCTTC.

This clonotype has only a few counts. This chain's CDR3 is CASRKAGGPENEQFF. CDR3 DNA sequence: TGTGCCAGCAGGAAAGCGGGAGGGCCTGAGAATGAGCAGTTCTTC. The chain employs TRBV3-1 and TRBJ2-1, with 10 bases matching TRBD2. Germline V gives CDR1 LGHDT, CDR2 YNNKEL (reference sequence). This CDR3 is built from 15 residues. The V gene end was trimmed by 6 bases and the J gene end by 7 bases; junction bases not matched to a gene: 9.

The V and J genes are TRBV11-2 and TRBJ2-7, with TRBD1 as a possible D gene (5 bases). The CDR3 sequence is 15 residues long. From germline, CDR1 is SGHAT and CDR2 FQNNGV. V was cut by 6 bases and J by 4 bases, with 19 bases left in between. DNA for the CDR3: TGTGCCAGCAGGCCAGGGTTGAGTATTCCGTACGAGCAGTACGTC. The encoded protein is CASRPGLSIPYEQYV.

The genes are TRBV20-1 and TRBJ2-2; D remains unclear. This CDR3 spans 14 amino acids. Germline CDR1 DFQATT, CDR2 SNEGSKA (reference sequence). Trimming removed 6 bases at V and 5 bases at J, with 16 bases between. The CDR3 protein is CSATTGLGTGELFF. The CDR3 DNA follows: TGCAGTGCGACAACGGGCCTGGGAACCGGGGAGCTGTTTTTT.

This rearrangement joins TRBV7-9 to TRBJ1-6, with TRBD1 as a possible D gene (6 bases). The CDR3 has 15 amino acids. CDR1 and CDR2 (germline): SEHNR, FQNEAQ (reference sequence). V shed 5 bases and J shed 5 bases, with 13 bases lying between them. This CDR3 reads CASSIRDMDNSPLHF. The CDR3, as DNA: TGTGCCAGCAGCATCCGGGACATGGATAATTCACCCCTCCACTTT.

This clonotype occurred many times. This rearrangement joins TRBV6-2 or TRBV6-3 to TRBJ1-5; possible D gene TRBD1, 5 bases. The CDR3 contains 17 residues. CDR1 is MNHEY and CDR2 is SVGEGT in the germline V gene. The V and J ends lost 0 bases and 2 bases respectively, with 14 bases between them. DNA of the CDR3: TGTGCCAGCAGTTACTCGGTCGGGCAGGGTGGCAATCAGCCCCAGCATTTT. This encodes CASSYSVGQGGNQPQHF.

V and J are TRBV12-3 or TRBV12-4 and TRBJ1-1, with D possibly matching TRBD1 (5 bases). CDR3 size: 13 residues. The V gene lost 3 bases and the J gene lost 4 bases, with 9 bases spanning the gap. The CDR3 region is CASSLGESTEAFF. The CDR3 coding sequence is TGTGCCAGCAGTTTGGGGGAGAGCACTGAAGCTTTCTTT.

V and J are TRBV7-9 and TRBJ2-7; 9 bases align to TRBD2. CDR3 size: 15 residues. Germline V gives CDR1 SEHNR, CDR2 FQNEAQ (reference sequence). V dropped 1 base and J dropped 2; count of bases not matched to a gene: 3. CDR3 coding DNA: TGTGCCAGCAGCTTAGATTCTAGCGGGACCTACGAGCAGTACTTC. Its protein product is CASSLDSSGTYEQYF.

This clonotype was seen ten or more times. The V call is TRBV29-1, the J call TRBJ1-1; D is perhaps TRBD1 (5 bases). There are 10 residues in the CDR3. Trimming stripped 4 bases from V and 7 bases from J, with 7 bases between. Germline V gene lookup returns CDR1 SQVTM and CDR2 ANQGSEA. This chain's CDR3 is CSVGDGEAFF. As DNA, the CDR3 is TGCAGCGTTGGGGACGGTGAAGCTTTCTTT.

This clonotype was picked up many times. V is TRBV24-1 and J is TRBJ2-3; 13 positions agree with TRBD2. V was clipped by 3 bases and J by 8 bases; unmatched bases: 10. CDR3 length: 17 amino acids. Germline V lookup: CDR1 KGHDR, CDR2 SFDVKD. CDR3 sequence reads: CATSDTGTSGIDGTQYF. CDR3 DNA sequence: TGTGCCACCAGTGATACCGGGACTAGCGGGATTGATGGTACGCAGTATTTT.

The chain joins TRBV2 to TRBJ1-5; a possible D gene is TRBD1 (5 bases). This CDR3 is 12 amino acids long. Germline V gene lookup returns CDR1 SNHLY and CDR2 FYNNEI. V gave up 6 bases and J gave up 6 bases, with 9 bases separating them. The chain's CDR3 is CASRQDGQPQHF. The CDR3 DNA follows: TGTGCCAGCAGACAGGACGGTCAGCCCCAGCATTTT.

The rearrangement joins TRBV7-9 to TRBJ1-2, with 10 bases that match TRBD1. Germline V CDR1 and CDR2: SEHNR, FQNEAQ (reference sequence). Losses at the gene ends were 4 bases for V and 7 bases for J; bases not matched to a gene: 3. The CDR3 totals 13 residues. The CDR3 DNA reads as TGTGCCAGCAGCTCAGGGACAGGGGTTGGCTACACCTTC. Translation: CASSSGTGVGYTF. Using reference TRBV7-9 and TRBJ1-2 for the parts outside the CDR3, the full variable domain is DTGVSQNPRHKITKRGQNVTFRCDPISEHNRLYWYRQTLGQGPEFLTYFQNEAQLEKSRLLSDRFSAERPKGSFSTLEIQRTEQGDSAMYLCASSSGTGVGYTFGSGTRLTVV.

This clonotype has a count of ten or more. This chain links TRBV12-3 or TRBV12-4 with TRBJ2-1; D perhaps matches TRBD2 (6 bases). The V end lost 5 bases, the J end lost 10 bases, and 21 bases lay between the germline ends. This CDR3 spans 15 amino acids. CDR3 in amino acids: CASSRRDRSFWEQFF. Here the CDR3 DNA reads TGTGCCAGCAGTCGGCGGGACCGCTCGTTTTGGGAGCAGTTCTTC.

The sample holds a few counts of this clonotype. The CDR3 protein is CASSYRDDTQYF. CDR3 nucleotide sequence: TGTGCCAGCAGCTACAGGGACGATACGCAGTATTTT. This sequence joins TRBV6-2 or TRBV6-3 and TRBJ2-3, with D tentatively TRBD1 (6 bases). The V end was cut by 6 bases, the J end by 6 bases, with 10 bases between. Germline V CDR1 and CDR2: MNHEY, SVGEGT. The CDR3 sequence is 12 residues long.

This clonotype was detected many times. The chain recombines TRBV7-8 with TRBJ1-2; D uncertain. There are 14 residues in the CDR3. Germline CDR1 and CDR2: SGHVS and FQNEAQ. The V end was cut by 5 bases, the J end by 0 bases, with 10 bases between. CDR3 sequence reads: CASSAFLANYGYTF. CDR3 DNA sequence: TGTGCCAGCAGCGCCTTTTTAGCTAACTATGGCTACACCTTC.

The V and J genes are TRBV4-3 and TRBJ2-1, with D tentatively TRBD1 (5 bases). Trimming shortened V by 4 bases and J by 9 bases, and 19 bases separated the two germline ends. The CDR3 spans 15 residues. Germline V gene sequence: CDR1 LGHNA, CDR2 YSLEER. Written as DNA, the CDR3 is TGCGCCAGCAGCCGAGAAGCAGGGATAACGCGTGAGCAGTTCTTC. Translation gives CASSREAGITREQFF.

Note on this clonotype: Just one base apart from a much larger clone, this may be a read error. J is TRBJ1-3 and V is TRBV20-1; D unresolved. CDR3 length equals 14 residues. The germline gives CDR1 DFQATT, CDR2 SNEGSKA (reference sequence). The CDR3 DNA is TGCAGTGCTAGGAAGGGCCTGACTGGAACCACCATATATTTT. Translating gives CSARKGLTGTTIYF.

The chain couples TRBV29-1 to TRBJ2-2; D remains unclear. The germline V gene has CDR1 SQVTM and CDR2 ANQGSEA. Trimming pared 4 bases from V and 1 base from J, leaving 7 bases between. There are 13 residues in the CDR3. The CDR3 DNA reads as TGCAGCGTTGGGTCAGGGAACACCGGGGAGCTGTTTTTT. This sequence encodes CSVGSGNTGELFF.